One and the same sample provided the 30 T cell receptor beta chains below, sequenced in a study of monozygotic twins with inflammatory bowel disease. From the 5' RACE reads, TCRdb lists one entry per CDR3 protein and no DNA. This listing includes roughly 100,000 distinct CDR3 sequences. The sample taken for sequencing was blood. The receptors shown here come from a human donor with ulcerative colitis or Crohn's disease, or a healthy co-twin of an affected twin (not recorded which).

The chain recombines TRBV7-9 with TRBJ2-1. This CDR3 region has 15 residues. CDR1 is SEHNR, CDR2 FQNEAQ, per germline (reference sequence). This CDR3 is CASSLVGGEDNEQFF.

The chain recombines TRBV12-3 or TRBV12-4 with TRBJ1-6; no DNA is available, so the TRBD1 call from TCRdb remains unchecked. The CDR3 is 14 amino acids. The CDR3 spells CASSLGRVHSPLHF.

This chain joins TRBV6-6 and TRBJ2-7; TCRdb proposes TRBD1, but this gene call is untestable without DNA. The CDR3 loop spans 14 amino acids. Germline values: CDR1 MNHNY, CDR2 SVGAGI (reference sequence). The chain's CDR3 is CASSYGTGPYEQYF.

The rearrangement links TRBV6-1 to TRBJ2-5; the TCRdb D gene call, TRBD2, has no DNA to confirm it. This CDR3 region has 14 residues. Germline CDR1 and CDR2: MNHNS and SASEGT. The CDR3 loop reads CASSEWTGEETQYF.

This chain connects TRBV29-1 to TRBJ2-7; TCRdb proposes TRBD1, but this gene call is untestable without DNA. Germline CDR1 is SQVTM and CDR2 is ANQGSEA. This CDR3 is 12 amino acids long. The CDR3 spells CSVPLAANEQYF.

This chain links TRBV5-1 with TRBJ2-4; TCRdb's assignment of TRBD2 cannot be checked, as there is no DNA. The CDR3 has 15 residues. Looked up from germline, CDR1 is SGHRS and CDR2 is YFSETQ. The CDR3 loop reads CASSLAGAGANIQYF.

The CDR3 loop reads CASSQTGYEQYF. V is TRBV3-1 and J is TRBJ2-7. Germline lookup yields CDR1 LGHDT and CDR2 YNNKEL (reference sequence). The CDR3 consists of 12 residues.

V and J are TRBV7-8 and TRBJ2-7. Per germline, CDR1 SGHVS and CDR2 FQNEAQ. CDR3 size: 15 residues. The CDR3: CASSLGRTRTYEQYF.

The rearrangement links TRBV29-1 to TRBJ2-1; TCRdb lists TRBD1, though no DNA is available to test this call. Germline V gene sequence: CDR1 SQVTM, CDR2 ANQGSEA. The CDR3 runs to 14 residues. The CDR3 region is CSAVDSQLSGEQFF.

The chain joins TRBV7-2 to TRBJ2-7; without DNA, the TCRdb call of TRBD1 cannot be checked. The CDR3 covers 13 residues. Germline V gene lookup returns CDR1 SGHTA and CDR2 FQGNSA. The CDR3: CASSRTNSYEQYF. Complete variable domain (other parts from reference TRBV7-2 and TRBJ2-7): GAGVSQSPSNKVTEKGKDVELRCDPISGHTALYWYRQSLGQGLEFLIYFQGNSAPDKSGLPSDRFSAERTGGSVSTLTIQRTQQEDSAVYLCASSRTNSYEQYFGPGTRLTVT.

The V call is TRBV7-2, the J call TRBJ1-4; checking the TCRdb D call of TRBD1 is not possible without DNA. CDR3 length equals 15 residues. Per the germline V gene, CDR1 is SGHTA and CDR2 is FQGNSA. The CDR3 spells CASSLTRGTNEKLFF.

The chain links TRBV6-1 to TRBJ2-6; TCRdb's D gene call, TRBD1, goes unchecked for lack of DNA. This CDR3 spans 17 amino acids. Germline values: CDR1 MNHNS, CDR2 SASEGT. This CDR3 reads CASSPATGASGANVLTF.

The gene calls are TRBV7-6 and TRBJ2-5; there is no DNA to check the TCRdb D call of TRBD1. The CDR3 spans 15 residues. Germline values: CDR1 SGHVS, CDR2 FNYEAQ. The CDR3: CASSFPGRGSETQYF. Using reference TRBV7-6 and TRBJ2-5 for the parts outside the CDR3, the full variable domain is GAGVSQSPRYKVTKRGQDVALRCDPISGHVSLYWYRQALGQGPEFLTYFNYEAQQDKSGLPNDRFSAERPEGSISTLTIQRTEQRDSAMYRCASSFPGRGSETQYFGPGTRLLVL.

The CDR3 reads CASSLRYGTGELFF. The chain uses TRBV3-1 and TRBJ2-2. This CDR3 has 14 residues. Germline-derived CDR1 and CDR2 are LGHDT and YNNKEL (reference sequence).

V usage is TRBV6-2 or TRBV6-3 and J usage is TRBJ2-1; TCRdb's assignment of TRBD2 cannot be checked, as there is no DNA. CDR1 MNHEY and CDR2 SVGEGT come from the germline V gene. The CDR3 runs to 12 residues. The CDR3 region is CASSYFQGLRSF.

The rearrangement links TRBV27 to TRBJ2-1. Germline CDR1 and CDR2: MNHEY and SMNVEV (reference sequence). CDR3 length equals 12 residues. The chain's CDR3 is CASSHNYNEQFF.

CDR3 amino acids: CASSLDGGRTGELFF. The V and J genes are TRBV27 and TRBJ2-2; the D call from TCRdb, TRBD1, cannot be confirmed without DNA. CDR3 length: 15 residues. Germline V gene sequence: CDR1 MNHEY, CDR2 SMNVEV (reference sequence).

V gene TRBV3-1 combines with J gene TRBJ2-7; TCRdb selects TRBD1, and the lack of DNA leaves this call unchecked. The CDR3 is 15 amino acids. Germline CDR1 reads LGHDT; CDR2 reads YNNKEL (reference sequence). CDR3: CASSLLRTGGGEQYF.

V gene TRBV5-1 combines with J gene TRBJ2-3; TCRdb's D call of TRBD1 is untestable without DNA. The length of the CDR3 is 15 residues. Germline lookup yields CDR1 SGHRS and CDR2 YFSETQ. This CDR3 is CASSYRGYSTDTQYF.

The V call is TRBV10-3, the J call TRBJ2-3; TCRdb proposes TRBD1, but this gene call is untestable without DNA. Germline CDR1 is ENHRY and CDR2 is SYGVKD. The CDR3 has 14 amino acids. The CDR3 here is CASGAGLNTDTQYF.

This clonotype ranks as medium-sized (0.01 to 0.1%) in terms of frequency. This chain connects TRBV11-2 to TRBJ2-3; the D call of TRBD2 rests on TCRdb alone, since no DNA is present to check it. Germline CDR1 reads SGHAT; CDR2 reads FQNNGV. This CDR3 contains 15 residues. CDR3 sequence: CASSLSLAGLDTQYF.

The chain joins TRBV5-1 to TRBJ1-6. The CDR3 contains 15 residues. From germline, CDR1 is SGHRS and CDR2 YFSETQ. CDR3 amino acids: CASSLATSRNSPLHF.

The rearrangement uses TRBV6-2 or TRBV6-3 and TRBJ2-4. Per germline, CDR1 MNHEY and CDR2 SVGEGT. The CDR3 totals 14 residues. The CDR3 is CASSYAGAKNIQYF.

The CDR3 sequence: CASSQSGGRVETQYF. This chain joins TRBV4-3 and TRBJ2-5; the TRBD2 assignment by TCRdb is unverifiable without DNA. Germline loops: CDR1 LGHNA, CDR2 YSLEER. The CDR3 is 15 residues long.

The chain has TRBV12-3 or TRBV12-4 and TRBJ2-3; TCRdb's D call, TRBD1, is unchecked because there is no DNA. CDR3 size: 15 residues. The CDR3 spells CASSSPSTLTDTQYF.

The rearrangement joins TRBV5-1 to TRBJ2-3; TCRdb's D call of TRBD2 is untestable without DNA. The germline V gene encodes CDR1 SGHRS and CDR2 YFSETQ. The CDR3 sequence is 17 residues long. This CDR3 is CASTLSGFGRATDTQYF.

This chain uses TRBV27 with TRBJ1-6; TCRdb's D gene call, TRBD1, goes unchecked for lack of DNA. The CDR3 is 16 residues long. Germline V gene sequence: CDR1 MNHEY, CDR2 SMNVEV (reference sequence). CDR3 residues: CASSLWGSENNSPLHF.

The V gene is TRBV18, the J gene TRBJ2-5. This CDR3 is 13 amino acids long. Germline values: CDR1 KGHSH, CDR2 LQKENI. This chain's CDR3 is CASSPPGEETQYF.

This chain links TRBV11-3 with TRBJ2-1; checking the TCRdb D call of TRBD2 is not possible without DNA. Germline CDR1 reads SGHNT; CDR2 reads YENEEA. This CDR3 contains 15 residues. The CDR3 here is CASSQTSGNWNEQFF.

The rearrangement joins TRBV2 to TRBJ1-5. From germline, CDR1 is SNHLY and CDR2 FYNNEI. The CDR3 runs 11 residues. Here the CDR3 reads CASRSEAAQHF.